This TCR beta chain was captured in a study of T-cell reconstitution after alpha-beta-depleted transplantation in children. This clonotype was seen more than once but under ten times. For TCRbeta, the library was prepared with unique molecular identifiers. From the PCR reads, TCRdb called clonotypes with MiXCR, one entry per CDR3 protein. The sample yields some 340,000 distinct CDR3 sequences, about a tenth seen once. V lost 0 bases and J lost 4, with 13 bases in between. Germline V lookup: CDR1 LNHNV, CDR2 YYDKDF (reference sequence). The CDR3 is 16 amino acids. The material was PBMCs from the stem cell graft donor, obtained from the stem cell graft. The J gene is TRBJ2-1, the V gene TRBV15; D perhaps matches TRBD2 (6 bases). The clonotype originates from a human donor who donated a stem cell graft to a child with acute lymphoblastic leukemia. The CDR3 DNA is TGTGCCACCAGCAGAGACCCCGGGACTTCTTACAATGAGCAGTTCTTC. It yields the protein CATSRDPGTSYNEQFF.